The clone carrying this T cell receptor beta chain showed up just once. What it recognizes is unknown. This CDR3 region has 13 residues. CDR1 is MNHEY and CDR2 is SMNVEV in the germline V gene (reference sequence). Trimming left V 2 bases short and J 1 base short, with 5 bases between. 13 Jbeta primers and 60 Vbeta primers were used for the PCR. TCRdb keeps only in-frame clones here, not all; method: immunoSEQ multiplex PCR. The data show some 110,000 clones, with roughly 66% seen just once and less than 2% held by the top ten. The data derive from a study of cytomegalovirus exposure and HLA in healthy donors. Whole-study findings and limits: The study recorded over 150 TCR beta chains that were cytomegalovirus-associated.

J is TRBJ2-5 and V is TRBV27; the D gene is possibly TRBD1 (5 bases). This receptor was taken from a man aged 18 to 30 in good health and CMV-seronegative. Sequences were obtained from PBMCs. The CDR3 region is CASSLGAQETQYF. The CDR3 nucleotides are TGTGCCAGCAGTTTAGGGGCCCAAGAGACCCAGTACTTC.